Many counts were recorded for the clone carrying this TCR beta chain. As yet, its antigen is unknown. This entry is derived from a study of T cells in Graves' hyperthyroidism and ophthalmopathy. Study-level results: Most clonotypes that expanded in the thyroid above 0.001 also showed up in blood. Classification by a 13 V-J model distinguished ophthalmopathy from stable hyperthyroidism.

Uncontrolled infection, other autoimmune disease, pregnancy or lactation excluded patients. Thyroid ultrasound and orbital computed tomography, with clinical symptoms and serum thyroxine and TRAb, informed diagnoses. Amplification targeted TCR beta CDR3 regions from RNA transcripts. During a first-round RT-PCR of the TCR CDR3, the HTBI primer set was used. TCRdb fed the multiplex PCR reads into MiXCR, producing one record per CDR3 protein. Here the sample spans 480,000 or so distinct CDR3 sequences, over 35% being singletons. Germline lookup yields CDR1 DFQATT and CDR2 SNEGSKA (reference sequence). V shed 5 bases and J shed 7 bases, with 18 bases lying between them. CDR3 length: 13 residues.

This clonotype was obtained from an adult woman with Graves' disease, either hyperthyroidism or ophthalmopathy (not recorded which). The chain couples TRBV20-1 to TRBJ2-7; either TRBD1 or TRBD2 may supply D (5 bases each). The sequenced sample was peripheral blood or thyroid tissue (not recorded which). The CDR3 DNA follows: TGCAGTGCTCACCTCGGGGCGGTCGGAGAGCAGTACTTC. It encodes CSAHLGAVGEQYF.